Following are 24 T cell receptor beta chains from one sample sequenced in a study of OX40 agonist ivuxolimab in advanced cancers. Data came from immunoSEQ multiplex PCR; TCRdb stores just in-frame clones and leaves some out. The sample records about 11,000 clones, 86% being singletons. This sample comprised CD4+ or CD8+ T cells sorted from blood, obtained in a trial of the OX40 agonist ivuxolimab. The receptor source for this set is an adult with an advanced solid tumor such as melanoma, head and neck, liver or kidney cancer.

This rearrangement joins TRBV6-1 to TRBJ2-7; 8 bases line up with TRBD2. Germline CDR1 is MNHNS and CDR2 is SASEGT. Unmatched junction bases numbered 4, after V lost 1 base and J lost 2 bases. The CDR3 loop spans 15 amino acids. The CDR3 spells CASSEGAGDPYEQYF. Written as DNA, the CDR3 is TGTGCCAGCAGTGAAGGAGCGGGGGACCCCTACGAGCAGTACTTC.

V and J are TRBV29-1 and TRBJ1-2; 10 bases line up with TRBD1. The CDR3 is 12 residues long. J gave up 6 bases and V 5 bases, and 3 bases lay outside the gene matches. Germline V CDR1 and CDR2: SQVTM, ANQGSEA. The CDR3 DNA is TGCAGCGTTTTGACAGGGGGCGATGGCTACACCTTC. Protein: CSVLTGGDGYTF.

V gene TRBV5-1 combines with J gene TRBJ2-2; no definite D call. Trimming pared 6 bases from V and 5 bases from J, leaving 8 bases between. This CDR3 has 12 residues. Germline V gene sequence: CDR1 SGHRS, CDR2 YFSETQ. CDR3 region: CASTWGTGELFF. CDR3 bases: TGCGCCAGCACCTGGGGAACCGGGGAGCTGTTTTTT. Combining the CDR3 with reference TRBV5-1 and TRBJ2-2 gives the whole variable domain KAGVTQTPRYLIKTRGQQVTLSCSPISGHRSVSWYQQTPGQGLQFLFEYFSETQRNKGNFPGRFSGRQFSNSRSEMNVSTLELGDSALYLCASTWGTGELFFGEGSRLTVL.

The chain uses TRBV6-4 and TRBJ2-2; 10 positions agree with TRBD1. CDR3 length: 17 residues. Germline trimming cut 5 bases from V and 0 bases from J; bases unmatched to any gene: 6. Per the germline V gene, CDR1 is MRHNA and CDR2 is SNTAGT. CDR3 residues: CASSRSGTGANTGELFF. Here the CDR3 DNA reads TGTGCCAGCAGTCGGTCCGGGACAGGGGCGAACACCGGGGAGCTGTTTTTT.

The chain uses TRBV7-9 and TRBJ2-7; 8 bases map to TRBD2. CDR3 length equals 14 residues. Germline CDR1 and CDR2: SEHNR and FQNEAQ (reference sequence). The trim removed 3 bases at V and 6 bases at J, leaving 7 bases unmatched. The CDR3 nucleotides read TGTGCCAGCAGCTTCCCGGGGGGGCTCAGCGAGCAGTACTTC. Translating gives CASSFPGGLSEQYF.

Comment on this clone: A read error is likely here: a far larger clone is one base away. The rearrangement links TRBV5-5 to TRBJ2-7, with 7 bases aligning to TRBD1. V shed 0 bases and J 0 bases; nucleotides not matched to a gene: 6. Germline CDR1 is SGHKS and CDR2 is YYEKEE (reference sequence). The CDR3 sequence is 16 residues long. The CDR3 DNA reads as TGTGCCAGCAGCTTGGACGGACAGGTGATCTCCTACGAGCAGTACTTC. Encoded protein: CASSLDGQVISYEQYF.

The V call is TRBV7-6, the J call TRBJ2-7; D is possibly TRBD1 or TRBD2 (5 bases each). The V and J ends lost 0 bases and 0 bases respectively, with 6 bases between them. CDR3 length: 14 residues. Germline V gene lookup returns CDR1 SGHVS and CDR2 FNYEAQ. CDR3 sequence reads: CASSLAGTSYEQYF. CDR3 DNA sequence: TGTGCCAGCAGCTTAGCAGGGACCTCCTACGAGCAGTACTTC.

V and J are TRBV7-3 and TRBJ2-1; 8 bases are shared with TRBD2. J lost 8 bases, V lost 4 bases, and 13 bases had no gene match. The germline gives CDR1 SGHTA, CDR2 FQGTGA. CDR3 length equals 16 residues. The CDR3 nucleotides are TGTGCCAGCAGCTCCCTTACTAGCGGCGGTAGGGATGAGCAGTTCTTC. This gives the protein CASSSLTSGGRDEQFF.

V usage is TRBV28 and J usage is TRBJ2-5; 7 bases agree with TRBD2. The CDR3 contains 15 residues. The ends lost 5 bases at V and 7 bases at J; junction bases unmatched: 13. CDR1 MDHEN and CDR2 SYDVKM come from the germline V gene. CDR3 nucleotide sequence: TGTGCCAGCAGTCGCAATACAGCGGGGCCGGGGACCCAGTACTTC. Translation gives CASSRNTAGPGTQYF.

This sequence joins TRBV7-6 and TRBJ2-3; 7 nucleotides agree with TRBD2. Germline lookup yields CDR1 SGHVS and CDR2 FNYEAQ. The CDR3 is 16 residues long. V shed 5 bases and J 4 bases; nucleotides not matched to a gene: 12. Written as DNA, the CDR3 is TGTGCCAGCAGCCTCCACCCGGGCGGGAGACCAGATACGCAGTATTTT. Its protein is CASSLHPGGRPDTQYF.

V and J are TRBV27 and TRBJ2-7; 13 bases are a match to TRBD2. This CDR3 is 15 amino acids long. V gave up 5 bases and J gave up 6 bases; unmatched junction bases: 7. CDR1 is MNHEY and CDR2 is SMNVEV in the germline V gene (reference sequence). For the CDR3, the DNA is TGTGCCAGCAGTCTAGGGACTAGCGGGAACGGCGAGCAGTACTTC. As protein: CASSLGTSGNGEQYF.

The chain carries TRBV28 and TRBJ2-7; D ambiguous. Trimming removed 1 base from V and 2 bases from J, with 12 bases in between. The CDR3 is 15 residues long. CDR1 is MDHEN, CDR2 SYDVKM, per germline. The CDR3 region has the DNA TGTGCCAGCAGTTTATCGGCATCTCCCCCCTACGAGCAGTACTTC. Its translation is CASSLSASPPYEQYF.

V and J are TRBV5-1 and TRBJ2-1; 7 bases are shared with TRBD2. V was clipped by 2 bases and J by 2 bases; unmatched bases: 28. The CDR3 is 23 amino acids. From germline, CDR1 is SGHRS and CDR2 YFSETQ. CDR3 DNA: TGCGCCAGCAGCTTTCCCACCCCAGGTAGCCCGGGAGGTGATACAATCCCCTACAATGAGCAGTTCTTC. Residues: CASSFPTPGSPGGDTIPYNEQFF.

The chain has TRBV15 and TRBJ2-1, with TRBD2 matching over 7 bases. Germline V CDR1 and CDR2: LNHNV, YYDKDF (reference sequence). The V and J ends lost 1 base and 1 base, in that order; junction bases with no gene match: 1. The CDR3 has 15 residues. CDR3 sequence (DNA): TGTGCCACCAGCAGAGGGACTAGTTCCTACAATGAGCAGTTCTTC. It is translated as CATSRGTSSYNEQFF.

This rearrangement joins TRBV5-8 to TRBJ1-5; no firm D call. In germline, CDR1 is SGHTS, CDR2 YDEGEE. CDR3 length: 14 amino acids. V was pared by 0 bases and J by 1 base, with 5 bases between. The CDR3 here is CASSLAESNQPQHF. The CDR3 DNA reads TGTGCCAGCAGCTTGGCAGAAAGCAATCAGCCCCAGCATTTT.

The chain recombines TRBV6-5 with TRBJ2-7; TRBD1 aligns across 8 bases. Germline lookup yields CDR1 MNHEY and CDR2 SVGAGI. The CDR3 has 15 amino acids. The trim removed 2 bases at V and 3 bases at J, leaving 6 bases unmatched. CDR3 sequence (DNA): TGTGCCAGCAGTTACGGGACAGGCCACTTCTACGAGCAGTACTTC. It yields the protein CASSYGTGHFYEQYF.

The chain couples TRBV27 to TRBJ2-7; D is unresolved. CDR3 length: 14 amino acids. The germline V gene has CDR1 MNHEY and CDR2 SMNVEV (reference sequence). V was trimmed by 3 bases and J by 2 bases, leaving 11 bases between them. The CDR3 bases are TGTGCCAGCAGTTTCTCGACTGGCGCCTACGAGCAGTACTTC. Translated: CASSFSTGAYEQYF.

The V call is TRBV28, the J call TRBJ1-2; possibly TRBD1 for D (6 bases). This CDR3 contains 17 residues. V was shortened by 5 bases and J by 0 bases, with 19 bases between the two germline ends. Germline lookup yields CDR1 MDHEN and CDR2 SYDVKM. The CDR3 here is CASSVQPGHGTNYGYTF. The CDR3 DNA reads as TGTGCCAGCAGTGTTCAGCCGGGACATGGAACTAACTATGGCTACACCTTC.

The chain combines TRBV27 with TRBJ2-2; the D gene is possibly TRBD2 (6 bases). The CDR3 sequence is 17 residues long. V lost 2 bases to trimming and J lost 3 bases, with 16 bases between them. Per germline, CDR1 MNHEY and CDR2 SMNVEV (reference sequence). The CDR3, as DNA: TGTGCCAGCAGTTTAGACGCGGGGTGGGCGGACACCGGGGAGCTGTTTTTT. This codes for CASSLDAGWADTGELFF.

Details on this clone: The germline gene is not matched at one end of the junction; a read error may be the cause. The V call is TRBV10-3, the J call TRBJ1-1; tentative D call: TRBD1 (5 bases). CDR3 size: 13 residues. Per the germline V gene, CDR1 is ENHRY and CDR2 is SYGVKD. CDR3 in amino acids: CASSYGGQAEAFF. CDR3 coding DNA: TGTGCCAGCAGTTACGGGGGTCAGGCGGAAGCTTTCTTT.

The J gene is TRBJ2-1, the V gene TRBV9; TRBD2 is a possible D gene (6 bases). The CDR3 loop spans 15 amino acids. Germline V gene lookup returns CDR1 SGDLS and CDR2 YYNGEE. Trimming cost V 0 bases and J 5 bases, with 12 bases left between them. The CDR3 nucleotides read TGTGCCAGCAGCGTAGAGGCGGGACTGAACAATGAGCAGTTCTTC. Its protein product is CASSVEAGLNNEQFF.

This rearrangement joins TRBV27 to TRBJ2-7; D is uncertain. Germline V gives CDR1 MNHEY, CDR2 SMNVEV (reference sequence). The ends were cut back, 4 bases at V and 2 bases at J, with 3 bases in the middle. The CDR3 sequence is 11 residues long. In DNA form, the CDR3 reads TGTGCCAGCAGTTCCGCCTACGAGCAGTACTTC. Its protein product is CASSSAYEQYF.

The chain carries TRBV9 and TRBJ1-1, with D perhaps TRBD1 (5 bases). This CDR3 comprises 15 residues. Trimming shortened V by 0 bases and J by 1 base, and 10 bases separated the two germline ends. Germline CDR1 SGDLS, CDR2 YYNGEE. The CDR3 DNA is TGTGCCAGCAGCGTAGCGGGACTCCAGAACACTGAAGCTTTCTTT. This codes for CASSVAGLQNTEAFF.

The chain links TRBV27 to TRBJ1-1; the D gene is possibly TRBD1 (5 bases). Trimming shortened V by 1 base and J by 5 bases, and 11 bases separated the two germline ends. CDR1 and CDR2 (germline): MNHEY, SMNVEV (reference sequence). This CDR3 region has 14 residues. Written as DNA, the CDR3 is TGTGCCAGCAGTTTATTAGGGGTGGGGACTGAAGCTTTCTTT. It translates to CASSLLGVGTEAFF.